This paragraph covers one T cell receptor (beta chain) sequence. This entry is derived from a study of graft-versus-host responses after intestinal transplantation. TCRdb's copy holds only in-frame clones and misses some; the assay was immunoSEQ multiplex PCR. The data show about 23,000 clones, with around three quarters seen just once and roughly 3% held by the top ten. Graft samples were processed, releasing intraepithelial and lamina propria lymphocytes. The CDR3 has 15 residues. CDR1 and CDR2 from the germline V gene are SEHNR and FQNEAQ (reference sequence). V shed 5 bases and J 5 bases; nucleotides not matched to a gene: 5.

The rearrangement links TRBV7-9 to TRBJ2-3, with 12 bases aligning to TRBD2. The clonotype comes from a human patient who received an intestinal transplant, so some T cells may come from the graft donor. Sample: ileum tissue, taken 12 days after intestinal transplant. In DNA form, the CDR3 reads TGTGCCAGCAGCCCTAGCGGGGGGGATGTAGATACGCAGTATTTT. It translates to CASSPSGGDVDTQYF.